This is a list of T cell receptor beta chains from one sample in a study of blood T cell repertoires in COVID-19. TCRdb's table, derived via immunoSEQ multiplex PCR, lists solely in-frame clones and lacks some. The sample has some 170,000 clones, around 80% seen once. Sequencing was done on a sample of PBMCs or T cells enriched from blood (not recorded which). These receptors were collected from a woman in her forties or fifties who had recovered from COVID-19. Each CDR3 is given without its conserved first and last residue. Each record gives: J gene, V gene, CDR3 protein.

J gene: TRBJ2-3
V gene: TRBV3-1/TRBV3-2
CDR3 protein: ASSHRTGLAGDTQY

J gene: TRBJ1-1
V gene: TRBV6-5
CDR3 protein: ASRTLEGAVAF

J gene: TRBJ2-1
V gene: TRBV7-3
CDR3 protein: ASSPQGGVNEQF

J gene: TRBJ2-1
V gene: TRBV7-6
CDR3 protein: ASSLGGGISSYNEQF

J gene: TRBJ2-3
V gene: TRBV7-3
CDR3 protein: ASSPGTSGTLGDTQY

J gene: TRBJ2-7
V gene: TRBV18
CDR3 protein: ASSPKGPGSDEQY

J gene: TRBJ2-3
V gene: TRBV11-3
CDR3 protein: ASSLAGGLDTQY

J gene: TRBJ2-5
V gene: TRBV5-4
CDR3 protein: ASSQTSGTETQY

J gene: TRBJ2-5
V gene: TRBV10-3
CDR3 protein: ASSSPYYQETQY

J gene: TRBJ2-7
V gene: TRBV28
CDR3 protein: ASSSTVPYEQY

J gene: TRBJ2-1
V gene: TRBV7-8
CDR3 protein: ASSLGQGAYNEQF

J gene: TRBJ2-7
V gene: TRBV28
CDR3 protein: ASSSPGQGQYEQY

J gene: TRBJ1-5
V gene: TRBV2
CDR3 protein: ASSGLRGSQPQH

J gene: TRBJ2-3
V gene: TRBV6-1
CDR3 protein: ASSEQGTRTDTQY

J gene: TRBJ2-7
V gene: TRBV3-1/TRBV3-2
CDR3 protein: ASSQYGGEYEQY

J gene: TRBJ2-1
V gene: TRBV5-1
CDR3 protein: ASSLEVALGEQF

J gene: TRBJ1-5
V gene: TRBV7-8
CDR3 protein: ASSLGTSNQPQH

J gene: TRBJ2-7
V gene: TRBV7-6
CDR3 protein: ASSFSTSGSTAYEQY

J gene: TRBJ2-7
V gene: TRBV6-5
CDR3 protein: ASSYTEVSEQY

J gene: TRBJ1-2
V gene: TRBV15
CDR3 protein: ATSNGQGARALGYT

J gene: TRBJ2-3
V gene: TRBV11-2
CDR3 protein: ASSLEGSGRRGFSTDTQY

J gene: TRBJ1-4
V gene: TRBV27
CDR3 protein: ASRQGSPNEKLF

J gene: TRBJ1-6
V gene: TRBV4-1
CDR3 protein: ANSQGPSLNSPLH

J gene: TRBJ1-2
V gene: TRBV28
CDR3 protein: ASSPVVQGAHYGYT

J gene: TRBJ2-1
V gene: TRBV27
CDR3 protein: ASSIPSGTSRRSYNEQF

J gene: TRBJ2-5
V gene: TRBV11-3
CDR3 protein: ASSDGRYETQY

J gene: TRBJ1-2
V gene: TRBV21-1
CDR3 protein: ASSKSQGPFNYGYT

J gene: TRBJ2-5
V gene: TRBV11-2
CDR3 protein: ATRGSGLETQY

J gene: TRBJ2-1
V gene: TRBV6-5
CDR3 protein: ASSYWTSGDHNEQF

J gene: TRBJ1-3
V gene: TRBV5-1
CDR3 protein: ASSNRGGLGNTIY

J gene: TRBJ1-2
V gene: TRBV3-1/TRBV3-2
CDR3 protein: ASSQANRGDYGYT

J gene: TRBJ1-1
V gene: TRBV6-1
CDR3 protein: ASSEARSGQSEAF

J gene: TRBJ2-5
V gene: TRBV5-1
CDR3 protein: ASSLLRETQY

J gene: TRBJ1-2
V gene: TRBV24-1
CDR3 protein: ATSEQGYGYT

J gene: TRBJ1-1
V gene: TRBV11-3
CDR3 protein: ASSPGHGNTEAF

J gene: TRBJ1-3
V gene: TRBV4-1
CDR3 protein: ASSPPGGGTGNTIY

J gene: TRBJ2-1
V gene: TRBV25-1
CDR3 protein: ASSEWGVGGSYNEQF

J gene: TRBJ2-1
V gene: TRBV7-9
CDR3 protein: ASSSTFPDEQF

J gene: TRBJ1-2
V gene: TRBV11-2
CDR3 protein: ASSRGLVTANYGYT

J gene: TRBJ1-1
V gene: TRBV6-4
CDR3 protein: AGSNLQGTEAF

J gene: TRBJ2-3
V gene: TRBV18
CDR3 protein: ASSPGLAKPDTQY

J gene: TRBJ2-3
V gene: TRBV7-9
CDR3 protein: ASSSGGNTQY

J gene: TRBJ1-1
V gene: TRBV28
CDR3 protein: ASSLGGIRGTEAF

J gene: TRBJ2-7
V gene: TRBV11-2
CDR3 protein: ASSLVLAEQY

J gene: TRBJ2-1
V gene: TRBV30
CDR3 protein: AWRSTGSYNEQF

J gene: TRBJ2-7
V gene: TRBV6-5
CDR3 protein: AAQGIAGGYEQY

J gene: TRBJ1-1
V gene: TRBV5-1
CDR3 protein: ASSAGLNTEAF

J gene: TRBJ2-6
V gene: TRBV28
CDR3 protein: ASSLSHSGANVLT

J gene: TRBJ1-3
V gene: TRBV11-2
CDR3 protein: ASSARQGGSGNTIY

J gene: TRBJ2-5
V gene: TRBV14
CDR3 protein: ASSQTGGRRGTQY

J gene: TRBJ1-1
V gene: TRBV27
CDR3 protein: ASSFSGGTEAF

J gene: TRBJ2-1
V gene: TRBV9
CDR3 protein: ASSVGSGRYNEQF

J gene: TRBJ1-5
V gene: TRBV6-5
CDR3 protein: ASSYSRHSNQPQH

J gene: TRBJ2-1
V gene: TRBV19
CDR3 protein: ASSPRWGEGNEQF

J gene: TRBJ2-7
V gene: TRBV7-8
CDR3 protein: ASSLGETGTSGSIEQY

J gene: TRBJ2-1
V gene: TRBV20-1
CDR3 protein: SASSSGRAGGYNEQF

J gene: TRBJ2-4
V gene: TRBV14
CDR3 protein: ASSLGTSGSGNIQY

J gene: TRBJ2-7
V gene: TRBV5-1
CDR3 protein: ASSPSPGTYEQY